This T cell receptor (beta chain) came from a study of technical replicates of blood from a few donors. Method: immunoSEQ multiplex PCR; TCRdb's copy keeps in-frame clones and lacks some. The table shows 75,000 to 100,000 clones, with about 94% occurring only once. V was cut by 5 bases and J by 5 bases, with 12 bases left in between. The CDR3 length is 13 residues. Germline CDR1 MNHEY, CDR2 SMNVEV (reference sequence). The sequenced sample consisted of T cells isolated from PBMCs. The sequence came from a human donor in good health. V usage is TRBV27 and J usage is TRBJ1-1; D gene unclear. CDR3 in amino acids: CASSPGTRTEAFF. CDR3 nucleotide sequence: TGTGCCAGCAGTCCAGGAACTAGGACTGAAGCTTTCTTT.